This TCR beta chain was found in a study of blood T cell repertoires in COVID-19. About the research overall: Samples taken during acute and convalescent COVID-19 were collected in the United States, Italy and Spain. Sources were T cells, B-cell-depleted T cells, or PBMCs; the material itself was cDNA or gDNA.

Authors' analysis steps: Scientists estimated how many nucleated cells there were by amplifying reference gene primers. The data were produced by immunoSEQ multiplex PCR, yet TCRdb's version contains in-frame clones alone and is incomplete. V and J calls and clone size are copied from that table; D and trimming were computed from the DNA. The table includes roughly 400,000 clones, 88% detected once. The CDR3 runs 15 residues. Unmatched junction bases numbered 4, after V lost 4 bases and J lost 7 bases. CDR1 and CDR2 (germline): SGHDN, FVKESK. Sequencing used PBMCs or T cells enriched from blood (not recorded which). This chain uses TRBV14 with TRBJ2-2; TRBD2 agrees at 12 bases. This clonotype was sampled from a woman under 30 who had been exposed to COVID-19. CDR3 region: CASSRGLAGIGELFF. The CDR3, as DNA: TGTGCCAGCAGCCGTGGACTAGCGGGAATCGGGGAGCTGTTTTTT.